One sample yielded the 17 T cell receptor beta chains listed below, sequenced in a study of cytomegalovirus exposure and HLA in healthy donors. Researchers ran the PCR with 60 Vbeta and 13 Jbeta primers. Assay used: immunoSEQ multiplex PCR; TCRdb lists only in-frame clones, some missing. The sample carries 180,000 or so clones, around 80% recorded once. The specimen was PBMCs. These receptors originate from a girl aged 10-17 years in good health and CMV-seropositive.

The chain is built from TRBV5-4 and TRBJ1-1; TRBD1 aligns across 8 bases. Losses at the gene ends were 5 bases for V and 0 bases for J; bases not matched to a gene: 6. The CDR3 covers 15 residues. Germline assignment: CDR1 SGHNT and CDR2 YYREEE (reference sequence). The CDR3 DNA follows: TGTGCCAGCAGACATGACAGGGGATTGAACACTGAAGCTTTCTTT. Its translation: CASRHDRGLNTEAFF.

The chain employs TRBV14 and TRBJ2-7, with 10 bases matching TRBD2. CDR1 SGHDN and CDR2 FVKESK come from the germline V gene. The trim removed 4 bases at V and 7 bases at J, leaving 4 bases unmatched. The CDR3 is made up of 13 amino acids. The CDR3 region has the DNA TGTGCCAGCAGCCCGCGGACTAGCGGAGAGCAGTACTTC. Translation: CASSPRTSGEQYF.

The rearrangement joins TRBV30 to TRBJ1-6; D perhaps matches TRBD1 (5 bases). The CDR3 has 13 amino acids. Trimming took off 2 bases at V and 10 bases at J, with 12 bases between the two ends. Germline lookup yields CDR1 GTSNPN and CDR2 SVGIG (reference sequence). CDR3 in amino acids: CAWSQGINSPLHF. The CDR3 bases are TGTGCCTGGAGTCAGGGAATCAACTCACCCCTCCACTTT.

This chain uses TRBV5-6 with TRBJ2-7; 7 bases match TRBD1. The CDR3 loop spans 17 amino acids. V was clipped by 0 bases and J by 2 bases; unmatched bases: 11. The V gene's germline CDR1 is SGHDT and CDR2 YYEEEE. This CDR3 is CASSLGRRGPGTYEQYF. CDR3 DNA sequence: TGTGCCAGCAGCTTGGGAAGAAGGGGGCCGGGGACCTACGAGCAGTACTTC.

This clone was seen a single time. This chain connects TRBV5-4 to TRBJ2-7; a weak D match, TRBD1 (6 bases). Germline V CDR1 and CDR2: SGHNT, YYREEE (reference sequence). The CDR3 length is 15 residues. V shed 1 base and J shed 4 bases, with 15 bases lying between them. The DNA for the CDR3 is TGTGCCAGCAGCTTGTTCAGGGGTAAGGGGTACGAGCAGTACTTC. It yields the protein CASSLFRGKGYEQYF. The full variable domain, in which reference TRBV5-4 and TRBJ2-7 provide the parts outside the CDR3, is ETGVTQSPTHLIKTRGQQVTLRCSSQSGHNTVSWYQQALGQGPQFIFQYYREEENGRGNFPPRFSGLQFPNYSSELNVNALELDDSALYLCASSLFRGKGYEQYFGPGTRLTVT.

The chain has TRBV5-1 and TRBJ1-1, with 8 bases matching TRBD1. Germline V CDR1 and CDR2: SGHRS, YFSETQ. The CDR3 has 13 residues. J gave up 0 bases and V 5 bases, and 0 bases lay outside the gene matches. This CDR3 reads CASRQGVNTEAFF. The CDR3 nucleotides are TGCGCCAGCAGACAGGGGGTGAACACTGAAGCTTTCTTT.

The rearrangement uses TRBV7-9 and TRBJ2-1; 16 bases are a match to TRBD2. This CDR3 is 18 amino acids long. Germline values: CDR1 SEHNR, CDR2 FQNEAQ (reference sequence). The V segment lost 0 bases and the J segment 7 bases; nucleotides outside the gene matches: 6. CDR3 amino acids: CASSLAGLAGGPGNEQFF. Here the CDR3 DNA reads TGTGCCAGCAGCTTAGCGGGACTAGCGGGAGGGCCAGGGAATGAGCAGTTCTTC. Full variable domain (remainder filled in from reference TRBV7-9 and TRBJ2-1): DTGVSQNPRHKITKRGQNVTFRCDPISEHNRLYWYRQTLGQGPEFLTYFQNEAQLEKSRLLSDRFSAERPKGSFSTLEIQRTEQGDSAMYLCASSLAGLAGGPGNEQFFGPGTRLTVL.

The J gene is TRBJ1-2, the V gene TRBV7-9, with D possibly matching TRBD1 (6 bases). V lost 2 bases to trimming and J lost 4 bases, with 17 bases between them. CDR1 is SEHNR and CDR2 is FQNEAQ in the germline V gene (reference sequence). The CDR3 is 16 residues long. The CDR3 sequence is CASSLNKQGISYGYTF. In DNA, the CDR3 is TGTGCCAGCAGCTTAAATAAGCAGGGGATTAGCTATGGCTACACCTTC.

The rearrangement joins TRBV19 to TRBJ1-1; 8 nucleotides match TRBD1. Germline CDR1 is LNHDA and CDR2 is SQIVND (reference sequence). V trimming: 5 bases; J trimming: 2 bases; junction bases outside the gene matches: 7. The CDR3 extends over 15 amino acids. Here the CDR3 reads CASSFGQGLNTEAFF. The CDR3 coding sequence is TGTGCCAGTAGTTTCGGACAGGGCCTTAACACTGAAGCTTTCTTT.

This clone was observed a few times. The chain is built from TRBV5-1 and TRBJ2-7, with D perhaps TRBD1 (6 bases). The CDR3 length is 11 residues. Trimming took 5 bases from V and 12 from J, leaving 15 bases between them. CDR1 and CDR2 (germline): SGHRS, YFSETQ. Here the CDR3 reads CASRSRGEMYF. In DNA, the CDR3 is TGCGCCAGCAGATCCAGGGGTGAGATGTACTTC. Complete variable domain (other parts from reference TRBV5-1 and TRBJ2-7): KAGVTQTPRYLIKTRGQQVTLSCSPISGHRSVSWYQQTPGQGLQFLFEYFSETQRNKGNFPGRFSGRQFSNSRSEMNVSTLELGDSALYLCASRSRGEMYFGPGTRLTVT.

This clone was seen a single time. The genes are TRBV7-3 and TRBJ2-3; D not resolved. V lost 5 bases and J lost 1, with 7 bases in between. CDR3 length: 13 amino acids. Germline loops: CDR1 SGHTA, CDR2 FQGTGA. CDR3 in DNA: TGTGCCAGCAGCCCCCTCGGCACAGATACGCAGTATTTT. This codes for CASSPLGTDTQYF.

The rearrangement joins TRBV7-2 to TRBJ1-5; TRBD1 agrees at 7 bases. From germline, CDR1 is SGHTA and CDR2 FQGNSA. V gave up 1 base and J gave up 6 bases; unmatched junction bases: 3. CDR3 length equals 14 residues. The CDR3 sequence is CASSLEQGIQPQHF. The CDR3 DNA is TGTGCCAGCAGCTTAGAACAGGGGATTCAGCCCCAGCATTTT.

The rearrangement uses TRBV4-1 and TRBJ2-1; D is uncertain. The CDR3 sequence is 18 residues long. Germline V gene sequence: CDR1 MGHRA, CDR2 YSYEKL. V was shortened by 1 base and J by 0 bases, with 16 bases between the two germline ends. CDR3: CASSQVDMGFVSYNEQFF. CDR3 coding DNA: TGCGCCAGCAGCCAAGTAGATATGGGCTTCGTCTCCTACAATGAGCAGTTCTTC.

This chain uses TRBV5-6 with TRBJ2-7, with a tentative D call TRBD2 (5 bases). The germline CDR1 and CDR2 sequences are SGHDT and YYEEEE. The CDR3 is made up of 14 amino acids. V lost 3 bases and J 6 bases, leaving 16 bases between the germline ends. DNA of the CDR3: TGTGCCAGCAGCTATATCCGGGGAATCCTCGAGCAGTACTTC. Translated: CASSYIRGILEQYF.

V usage is TRBV6-5 and J usage is TRBJ1-5, with 8 bases that match TRBD1. After removal of 3 bases from V and 5 bases from J, the junction contained 6 bases not matched to a gene. Germline loops: CDR1 MNHEY, CDR2 SVGAGI. This CDR3 is 15 amino acids long. The CDR3 region has the DNA TGTGCCAGCAGTTATGGGACAGGAGGCGATCAGCCCCAGCATTTT. It specifies CASSYGTGGDQPQHF.

Only one count was recorded for this clone. The chain has TRBV27 and TRBJ2-7, with D possibly TRBD1 on 5 matching bases. Germline CDR1 MNHEY, CDR2 SMNVEV (reference sequence). The ends were cut back, 3 bases at V and 0 bases at J, with 9 bases in the middle. CDR3 size: 14 residues. The CDR3 DNA reads TGTGCCAGCAGTTTGCTGGGGCTCTCCTACGAGCAGTACTTC. It is translated as CASSLLGLSYEQYF.

This sequence joins TRBV4-2 and TRBJ2-2; the match to TRBD2 covers 7 bases. Germline V gives CDR1 LGHNA, CDR2 YNFKEQ. This CDR3 has 15 residues. J gave up 4 bases and V 6 bases, and 8 bases lay outside the gene matches. CDR3 amino acids: CASSGGRGFTGELFF. CDR3 in DNA: TGTGCCAGCAGTGGGGGGAGGGGATTCACCGGGGAGCTGTTTTTT.